These T cell receptor beta chains were read from a single sample in a study of blood T cell repertoires in COVID-19. Here immunoSEQ multiplex PCR was the method, and the copy in TCRdb shows in-frame clones only, minus some. The data contain about 70,000 clones, about 84% of them singletons. Input material: peripheral blood. The receptors shown here come from a woman aged 55-75 years with acute or convalescent COVID-19. CDR3s include the opening cysteine and the closing phenylalanine or tryptophan. The order of the fields is clone size, D gene, V gene, J gene, CDR3 protein, CDR3 DNA. The D gene is left open where the match is weak. Some rows have no size entry. The others give once, few or many, or a class for an expanded clone.

>once|TRBD2|TRBV6-5|TRBJ2-1
CASSSTSGSTHEQFF
TGTGCCAGCAGTTCCACTAGCGGGAGTACCCATGAGCAGTTCTTC
>.|.|TRBV28|TRBJ2-1
CASSFGFGISEQFF
TGTGCCAGCAGTTTCGGGTTCGGGATAAGTGAGCAGTTCTTC
>.|.|TRBV5-4|TRBJ2-7
CASSSDSLIEQYF
TGTGCCAGCAGCTCAGACAGTTTAATCGAGCAGTACTTC
>.|TRBD1|TRBV5-1|TRBJ1-2
CASGRDRDGGRYGYTF
TGCGCCAGCGGCCGGGACAGGGATGGAGGGAGGTATGGCTACACCTTC
>.|.|TRBV11-2|TRBJ1-2
CASTPGTGSIDGYTF
TGTGCCAGCACCCCAGGAACAGGGTCTATCGATGGCTACACCTTC
>.|.|TRBV30|TRBJ2-5
CAWGIQGTETQYF
TGTGCCTGGGGGATACAGGGAACGGAGACCCAGTACTTC
>once|.|TRBV27|TRBJ1-1
CASSMFIAGMNTEAFF
TGTGCCAGCAGCATGTTTATAGCGGGTATGAACACTGAAGCTTTCTTT
>once|.|TRBV7-8|TRBJ1-4
CASSPMPQGTNEKLFF
TGTGCCAGCAGCCCCATGCCCCAGGGTACTAATGAAAAACTGTTTTTT
>few|.|TRBV6-5|TRBJ1-1
CASSRGGWGSTEAFF
TGTGCCAGCAGTCGGGGAGGTTGGGGAAGCACTGAAGCTTTCTTT
>.|.|TRBV29-1|TRBJ2-3
CSVEDSGTDTQYF
TGCAGCGTTGAGGATAGCGGCACAGATACGCAGTATTTT
>.|TRBD1|TRBV7-2|TRBJ2-2
CASKQGANTGELFF
TGTGCCAGTAAACAGGGGGCGAACACCGGGGAGCTGTTTTTT
>once|TRBD2|TRBV6-1|TRBJ2-5
CASSEGGGGRRETQYF
TGTGCCAGCAGTGAAGGGGGGGGAGGGCGTCGTGAGACCCAGTACTTC
>few|.|TRBV12-3/TRBV12-4|TRBJ2-1
CASSFMRDNEQFF
TGTGCCAGCAGTTTTATGAGGGACAATGAGCAGTTCTTC
>.|TRBD1|TRBV11-2|TRBJ2-2
CASSLGTGGPGELFF
TGTGCCAGCAGCTTAGGCACAGGGGGTCCCGGGGAGCTGTTTTTT
>.|.|TRBV18|TRBJ1-2
CASSPGQSSNYGYTF
TGTGCCAGCTCACCGGGCCAGAGTTCTAACTATGGCTACACCTTC
>.|TRBD1|TRBV6-5|TRBJ2-2
CASRRQGIAGELFF
TGTGCCAGCAGACGACAGGGTATTGCCGGGGAGCTGTTTTTT
>.|.|TRBV9|TRBJ2-3
CASSVSGTSTDTQYF
TGTGCCAGCAGCGTTTCCGGGACTAGCACAGATACGCAGTATTTT
>.|.|TRBV5-1|TRBJ1-1
CASSLGRVTEAFF
TGCGCCAGCAGCTTGGGGAGAGTCACTGAAGCTTTCTTT
>.|.|TRBV5-1|TRBJ1-2
CASSLGQEGYTF
TGCGCCAGCAGCTTGGGACAGGAAGGCTACACCTTC
>many|.|TRBV5-1|TRBJ2-4
CARTGSGVAKNIQYF
TGCGCCCGCACAGGGTCGGGGGTAGCCAAAAACATTCAGTACTTC
>.|.|TRBV3-1/TRBV3-2|TRBJ1-3
CASSQGGFRNTIYF
TGTGCCAGCAGCCAGGGGGGTTTTAGAAACACCATATATTTT
>.|TRBD1|TRBV11-2|TRBJ1-1
CASSQDRGRWTEAFF
TGTGCCAGCAGCCAAGACAGGGGGCGGTGGACTGAAGCTTTCTTT
>.|TRBD1|TRBV5-1|TRBJ2-7
CASGQANTGTYEQYF
TGCGCCAGCGGACAGGCAAACACTGGGACCTACGAGCAGTACTTC
>.|TRBD1|TRBV19|TRBJ1-2
CASQQGNYGYTF
TGTGCCAGCCAACAGGGGAACTATGGCTACACCTTC
>.|.|TRBV10-1|TRBJ1-1
CASSESRFSEAFF
TGCGCCAGCAGTGAGTCGCGATTTTCTGAAGCTTTCTTT
>once|.|TRBV11-2|TRBJ2-1
CASSLDAASSYNEQFF
TGTGCCAGCAGCTTAGATGCAGCGAGCTCCTACAATGAGCAGTTCTTC
>.|.|TRBV3-1/TRBV3-2|TRBJ2-3
CASSQGTLQSTDTQYF
TGTGCCAGCAGCCAAGGGACTTTACAAAGCACAGATACGCAGTATTTT
>.|.|TRBV9|TRBJ2-1
CASSVGPDNEQFF
TGTGCCAGCAGCGTAGGCCCAGACAATGAGCAGTTCTTC